Each of the 17 T cell receptor beta chains below was sequenced from the same sample in a study of T cell responses to AZD1222 COVID-19 vaccine. Here immunoSEQ multiplex PCR was the method, and the copy in TCRdb shows in-frame clones only, minus some. The table has about 100,000 clones, about 88% seen once; the top ten hold more than 15%. Here the sequenced sample was peripheral blood, taken on day 0 of AZD1222 vaccination. The source of these receptors is an adult in good health.

This clone turned up a few times. The rearrangement joins TRBV9 to TRBJ2-3; no definite D call. Per the germline V gene, CDR1 is SGDLS and CDR2 is YYNGEE. Trimming removed 4 bases from V and 3 bases from J, with 15 bases in between. The CDR3 is 15 residues long. The DNA for the CDR3 is TGTGCCAGCAGCCCAGTCCGGGCTTCGACAGATACGCAGTATTTT. This translates into CASSPVRASTDTQYF.

V is TRBV28 and J is TRBJ1-1; tentative D call: TRBD1 (6 bases). The CDR3 spans 13 residues. V dropped 5 bases and J dropped 4 bases, with 11 bases sitting between them. Germline lookup yields CDR1 MDHEN and CDR2 SYDVKM. Here the CDR3 DNA reads TGTGCCAGCAGTGGCCACAGGGCCACTGAAGCTTTCTTT. Translation gives CASSGHRATEAFF.

This clone was found a few times. The chain employs TRBV5-1 and TRBJ2-2; 14 bases align to TRBD2. This CDR3 comprises 17 residues. Germline V gene data show CDR1 as SGHRS and CDR2 as YFSETQ. V lost 0 bases to trimming and J lost 7 bases; unmatched junction nucleotides: 5. CDR3 DNA: TGCGCCAGCAGCTTGGCCGGACTAGCGGGAGGTAACGGGGAGCTGTTTTTT. Translation: CASSLAGLAGGNGELFF.

The chain recombines TRBV11-2 with TRBJ2-3; 13 bases fit TRBD2. Trimming took 5 bases from V and 0 from J; bases not matched to a gene: 8. CDR1 and CDR2 (germline): SGHAT, FQNNGV. The CDR3 loop spans 18 amino acids. The CDR3 bases are TGTGCCAGCAGCCTACTAGCGGGGGGGATTCCTAGCACAGATACGCAGTATTTT. Its protein is CASSLLAGGIPSTDTQYF.

The rearrangement links TRBV6-5 to TRBJ1-2; D gene uncertain. V gave up 8 bases and J gave up 0 bases, with 10 bases separating them. From germline, CDR1 is MNHEY and CDR2 SVGAGI. The length of the CDR3 is 13 residues. This CDR3 reads CASVDRANYGYTF. CDR3 DNA sequence: TGTGCCAGCGTCGACCGAGCTAACTATGGCTACACCTTC.

V and J are TRBV19 and TRBJ2-7; weak D call: TRBD2 (5 bases). The germline V and J ends were trimmed by 3 bases and 2 bases, with 11 bases remaining between them. This CDR3 has 14 residues. Germline CDR1 reads LNHDA; CDR2 reads SQIVND (reference sequence). CDR3 sequence: CASSIGIVPYEQYF. The CDR3 bases are TGTGCCAGTAGTATCGGGATAGTTCCCTACGAGCAGTACTTC.

The chain has TRBV3-1 (or the pseudogene TRBV3-2) and TRBJ2-5; 7 bases agree with TRBD2. V lost 2 bases and J lost 4; bases outside the gene matches: 1. Germline CDR1 reads LGHDT; CDR2 reads YNNKEL (reference sequence). The CDR3 runs to 13 residues. The CDR3 bases are TGTGCCAGCAGCCAACGGGGGGTAGAGACCCAGTACTTC. Translated: CASSQRGVETQYF.

V and J are TRBV28 and TRBJ1-5, with D possibly being TRBD1 (6 bases). V shed 5 bases and J shed 5 bases, with 19 bases lying between them. Germline CDR1 reads MDHEN; CDR2 reads SYDVKM. This CDR3 spans 16 amino acids. As DNA, the CDR3 is TGTGCCAGCAGTCCTTCCGGGACACTAAAGTATCAGCCCCAGCATTTT. Translation: CASSPSGTLKYQPQHF.

The J gene is TRBJ2-2, the V gene TRBV24-1; no clear D gene. The CDR3 contains 13 residues. V was trimmed by 7 bases and J by 4 bases, leaving 9 bases between them. CDR1 is KGHDR, CDR2 SFDVKD, per germline. CDR3 coding DNA: TGTGCCACCAGGGCCACCTCCACCGGGGAGCTGTTTTTT. Translating it yields CATRATSTGELFF.

The rearrangement joins TRBV19 to TRBJ1-2; D gene unclear. Germline CDR1 is LNHDA and CDR2 is SQIVND (reference sequence). Trimming took off 7 bases at V and 3 bases at J, with 12 bases between the two ends. CDR3 length: 13 residues. The CDR3 protein is CASIQASDYGYTF. The CDR3, as DNA: TGTGCCAGTATCCAGGCTTCTGACTATGGCTACACCTTC.

The DNA for the CDR3 is TGTGCCAGCAGGTGGGCAAGCGAAAAACTGTTTTTT. Translating it yields CASRWASEKLFF. The V gene is TRBV2, the J gene TRBJ1-4; D call uncertain. Trimming left V 6 bases short and J 8 bases short, with 10 bases between. The CDR3 is 12 residues long. Per the germline V gene, CDR1 is SNHLY and CDR2 is FYNNEI.

The rearrangement uses TRBV15 and TRBJ1-6, with D tentatively TRBD1 (5 bases). Germline-derived CDR1 and CDR2 are LNHNV and YYDKDF (reference sequence). Trimming cost V 0 bases and J 10 bases, with 16 bases left between them. The CDR3 contains 16 residues. CDR3 sequence: CATSRDNTGSGSPLHF. The CDR3 nucleotides are TGTGCCACCAGCAGAGATAATACAGGTTCGGGGTCACCCCTCCACTTT.

The chain employs TRBV4-1 and TRBJ2-1, with TRBD2 matching over 11 bases. Germline CDR1 and CDR2: MGHRA and YSYEKL. This CDR3 spans 16 amino acids. V was pared by 5 bases and J by 9 bases, with 12 bases of the junction left unmatched. Here the CDR3 reads CASSEVVVAGGREQFF. DNA for the CDR3: TGCGCCAGCAGCGAGGTGGTGGTAGCGGGAGGGCGTGAGCAGTTCTTC.

The chain recombines TRBV3-1 (or the pseudogene TRBV3-2) with TRBJ1-3; 10 nucleotides agree with TRBD1. CDR1 is LGHDT, CDR2 YNNKEL, per germline (reference sequence). The CDR3 length is 16 residues. V was pared by 3 bases and J by 2 bases, with 4 bases of the junction left unmatched. In DNA, the CDR3 is TGTGCCAGCAGCCAGGCCGACAGGGGGCCTGGAAACACCATATATTTT. Translated: CASSQADRGPGNTIYF.

The chain couples TRBV7-3 to TRBJ2-7; D unresolved. V shed 4 bases and J shed 2 bases, with 9 bases lying between them. Germline CDR1 SGHTA, CDR2 FQGTGA. The CDR3 extends over 13 amino acids. In nucleotides, the CDR3 is TGTGCCAGCAGCTCTGGAGACCCCTACGAGCAGTACTTC. Amino acid sequence: CASSSGDPYEQYF.

Points on this clone: The identical CDR3 is also encoded by other nucleotide sequences in the sample. The chain recombines TRBV7-3 with TRBJ1-1; D uncertain. The V gene's germline CDR1 is SGHTA and CDR2 FQGTGA. Trimming pared 2 bases from V and 2 bases from J, leaving 6 bases between. The CDR3 consists of 13 residues. In DNA form, the CDR3 reads TGTGCCAGCAGCTTATCTGTTAACACTGAAGCTTTCTTT. It is translated as CASSLSVNTEAFF. The entire variable domain, with the rest obtained from reference TRBV7-3 and TRBJ1-1, is as follows: GAGVSQTPSNKVTEKGKYVELRCDPISGHTALYWYRQSLGQGPEFLIYFQGTGAADDSGLPNDRFFAVRPEGSVSTLKIQRTERGDSAVYLCASSLSVNTEAFFGQGTRLTVV.

This clone was picked up a small number of times. V is TRBV7-9 and J is TRBJ2-5, with TRBD2 as a possible D gene (6 bases). This CDR3 has 16 residues. The germline gives CDR1 SEHNR, CDR2 FQNEAQ (reference sequence). Trimming removed 4 bases at V and 4 bases at J, with 19 bases between. The CDR3 nucleotides read TGTGCCAGCAGCTCCTTGCGGGACCCCATGGGAGAGACCCAGTACTTC. Translated: CASSSLRDPMGETQYF.